This TCR beta chain was sequenced during a study of T-cell reconstitution after alpha-beta-depleted transplantation in children. Study conclusions and caveats: Recipient T cells and thymic progenitors that survived gave rise to the high TCRbeta diversity observed at day 60 in some patients.

During its preparation, the TCRbeta library received unique molecular identifiers. Each CDR3 protein is one row after TCRdb ran MiXCR on the PCR reads. The sample yields about 110,000 distinct CDR3 sequences, approximately 6.4% seen once. This clonotype was observed at least ten times. As yet, its antigen is unknown. This CDR3 has 14 residues. Trimming removed 4 bases from V and 6 bases from J; junction bases left unmatched: 8. The origin of this receptor is a male patient aged 2 to 9 who had a stem cell transplant for acute lymphoblastic leukemia, so the T cells may come from the graft donor. The chain combines TRBV12-3 or TRBV12-4 with TRBJ1-2; 7 bases fit TRBD1. Source: PBMCs, mostly from graft donor cells, taken 360 days after TCRalphabeta/CD19-depleted stem cell transplant. The CDR3 protein is CASSWGQTQDGYTF. Here the CDR3 DNA reads TGTGCCAGCAGTTGGGGACAGACCCAGGATGGCTACACCTTC.